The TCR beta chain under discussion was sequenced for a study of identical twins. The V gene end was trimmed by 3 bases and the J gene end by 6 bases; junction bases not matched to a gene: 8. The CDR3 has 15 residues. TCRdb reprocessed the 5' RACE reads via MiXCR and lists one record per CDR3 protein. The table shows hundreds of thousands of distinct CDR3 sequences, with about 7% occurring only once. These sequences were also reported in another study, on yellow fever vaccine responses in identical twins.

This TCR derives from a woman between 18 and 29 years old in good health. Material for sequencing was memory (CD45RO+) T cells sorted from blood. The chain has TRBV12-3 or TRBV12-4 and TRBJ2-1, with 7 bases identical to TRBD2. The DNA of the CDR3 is TGTGCCAGCAGTTTCGGCGGGAGAACTGGCAATGAGCAGTTCTTC. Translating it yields CASSFGGRTGNEQFF.